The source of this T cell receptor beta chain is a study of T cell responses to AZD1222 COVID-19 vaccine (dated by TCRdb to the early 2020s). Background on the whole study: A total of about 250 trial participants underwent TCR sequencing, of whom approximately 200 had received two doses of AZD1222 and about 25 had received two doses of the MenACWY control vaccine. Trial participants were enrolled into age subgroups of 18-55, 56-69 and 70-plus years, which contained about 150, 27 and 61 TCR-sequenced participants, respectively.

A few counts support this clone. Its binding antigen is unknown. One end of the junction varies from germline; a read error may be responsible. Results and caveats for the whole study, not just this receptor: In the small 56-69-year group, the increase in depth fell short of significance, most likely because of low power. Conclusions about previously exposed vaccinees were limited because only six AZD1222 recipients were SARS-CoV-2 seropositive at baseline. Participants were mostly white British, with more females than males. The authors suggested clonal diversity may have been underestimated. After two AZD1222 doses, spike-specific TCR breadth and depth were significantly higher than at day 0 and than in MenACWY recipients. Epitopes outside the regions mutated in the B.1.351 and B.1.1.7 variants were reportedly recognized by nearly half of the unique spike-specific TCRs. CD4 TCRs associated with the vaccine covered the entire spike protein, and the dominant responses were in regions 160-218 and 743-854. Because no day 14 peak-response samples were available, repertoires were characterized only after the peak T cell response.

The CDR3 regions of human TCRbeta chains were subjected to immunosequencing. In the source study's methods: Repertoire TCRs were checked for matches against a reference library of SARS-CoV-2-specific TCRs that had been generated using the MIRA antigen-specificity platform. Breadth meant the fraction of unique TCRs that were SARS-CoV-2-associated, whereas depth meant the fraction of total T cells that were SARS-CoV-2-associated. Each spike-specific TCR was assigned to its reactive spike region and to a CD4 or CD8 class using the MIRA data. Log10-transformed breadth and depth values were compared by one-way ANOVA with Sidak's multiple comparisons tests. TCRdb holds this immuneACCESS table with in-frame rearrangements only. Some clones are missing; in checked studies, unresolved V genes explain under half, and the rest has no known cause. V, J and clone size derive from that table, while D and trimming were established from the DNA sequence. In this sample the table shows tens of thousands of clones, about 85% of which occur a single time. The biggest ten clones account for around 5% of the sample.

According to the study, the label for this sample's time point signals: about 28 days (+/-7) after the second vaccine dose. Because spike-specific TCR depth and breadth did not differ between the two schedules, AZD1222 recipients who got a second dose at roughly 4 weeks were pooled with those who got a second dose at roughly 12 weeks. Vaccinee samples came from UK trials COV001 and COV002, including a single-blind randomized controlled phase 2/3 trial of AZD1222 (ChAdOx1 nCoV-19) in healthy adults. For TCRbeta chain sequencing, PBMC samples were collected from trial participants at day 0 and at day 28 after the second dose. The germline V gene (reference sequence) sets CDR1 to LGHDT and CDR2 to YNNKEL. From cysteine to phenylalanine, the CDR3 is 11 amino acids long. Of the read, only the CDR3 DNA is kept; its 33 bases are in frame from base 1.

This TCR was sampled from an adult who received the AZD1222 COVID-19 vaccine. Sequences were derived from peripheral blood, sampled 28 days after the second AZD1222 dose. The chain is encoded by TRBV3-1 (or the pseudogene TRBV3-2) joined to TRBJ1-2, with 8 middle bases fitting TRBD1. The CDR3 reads CASRRDRFTSF. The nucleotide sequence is TGTGCCAGCAGGAGGGACAGGTTTACTTCCTTC.